The clone carrying this T cell receptor beta chain has at least ten counts. The antigen is unknown. This record comes from a study of CD8+CD57+ T cells in acquired aplastic anemia. Study results and caveats: The CD8+ Simpson's diversity of patients and controls was not significantly different.

Both TCR beta VDJ combination and CDR3 sequence profiling were carried out. Genomic DNA was the template for this profiling. TCRdb fed the reads into MiXCR, producing one record per CDR3 protein. Here the sample spans roughly 500,000 distinct CDR3 sequences, around 30% being singletons. The authors sequenced patients whose flow cytometry had shown CD8+CD57+ cell expansion. Severe acquired aplastic anemia was the diagnosis recorded for all patients. Germline V gene lookup returns CDR1 SGDLS and CDR2 YYNGEE. CDR3 length equals 13 residues. V dropped 2 bases and J dropped 5 bases, with 9 bases sitting between them.

The clonotype was recovered from a human donor with aplastic anemia. The rearrangement uses TRBV9 and TRBJ2-3; no reliable D call. Material: sorted CD4+, CD8+, or CD8+CD57+ T cells (not recorded which) from PBMCs. As DNA, the CDR3 is TGTGCCAGCAGCGTGGGGATGGAAGATACGCAGTATTTT. Amino acid sequence: CASSVGMEDTQYF.